This TCR beta chain was obtained from a study of T cells expressing NK-cell markers. Across the whole study: Sequencing covered eight donors, seven HCMV-seropositive and one seronegative.

TCRdb reprocessed the 5' RACE reads, with one entry per CDR3 protein and no DNA. This sample's clone table lists some 150,000 distinct CDR3 sequences. Sample: blood T cells: a sorted CD56 or NKG2C T cell subset, CD4+ or CD8+ T cells, or bulk PBMC T cells (not recorded which). The source of this sequence is a man between 18 and 35 years old in good health.

CDR3 in amino acids: CASISDNANTGELFF. V gene TRBV5-5 combines with J gene TRBJ2-2; TCRdb lists TRBD1, though no DNA is available to test this call. The CDR3 runs to 15 residues. CDR1 and CDR2 (germline): SGHKS, YYEKEE (reference sequence).